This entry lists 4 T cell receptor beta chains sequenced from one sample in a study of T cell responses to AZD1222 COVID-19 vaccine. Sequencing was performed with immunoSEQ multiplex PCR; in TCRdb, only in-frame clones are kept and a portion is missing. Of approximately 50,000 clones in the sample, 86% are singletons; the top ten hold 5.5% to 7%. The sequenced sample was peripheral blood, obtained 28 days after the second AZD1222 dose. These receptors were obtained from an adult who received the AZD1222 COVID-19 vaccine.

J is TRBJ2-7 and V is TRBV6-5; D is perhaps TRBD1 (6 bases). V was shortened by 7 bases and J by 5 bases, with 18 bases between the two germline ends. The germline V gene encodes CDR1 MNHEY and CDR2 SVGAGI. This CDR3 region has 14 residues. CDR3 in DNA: TGTGCCAGCACTCCCTCCCCAGGGGCCCACGAGCAGTACTTC. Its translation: CASTPSPGAHEQYF.

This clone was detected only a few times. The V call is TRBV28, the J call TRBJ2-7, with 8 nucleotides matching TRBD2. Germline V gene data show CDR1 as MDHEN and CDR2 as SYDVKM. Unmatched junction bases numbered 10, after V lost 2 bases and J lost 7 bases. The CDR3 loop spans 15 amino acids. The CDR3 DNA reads TGTGCCAGCAGTTTAGGCGGGAGGCCTCGGGATGAGCAGTACTTC. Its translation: CASSLGGRPRDEQYF.

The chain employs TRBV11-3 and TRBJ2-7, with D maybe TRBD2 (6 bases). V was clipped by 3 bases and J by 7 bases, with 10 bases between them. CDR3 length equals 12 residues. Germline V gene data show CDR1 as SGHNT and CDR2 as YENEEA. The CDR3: CASSFGGREQYF. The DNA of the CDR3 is TGTGCCAGCAGCTTTGGAGGGAGGGAGCAGTACTTC.

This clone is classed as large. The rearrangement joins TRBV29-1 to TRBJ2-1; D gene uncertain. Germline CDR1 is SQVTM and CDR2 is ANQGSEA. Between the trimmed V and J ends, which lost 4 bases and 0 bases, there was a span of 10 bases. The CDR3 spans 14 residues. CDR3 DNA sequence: TGCAGCGTTGTACCCCCGAGCTCCTACAATGAGCAGTTCTTC. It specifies CSVVPPSSYNEQFF.